The clone carrying this T cell receptor beta chain showed up just a few times. This specimen comes from a study of blood T cell repertoires in COVID-19. Using immunoSEQ multiplex PCR, the repertoire was profiled, and TCRdb retains in-frame clones only, with some absent. The data hold under 170,000 clones, with 75% to 90% observed a single time. The clonotype comes from an older woman with active or convalescent COVID-19. Material for sequencing was peripheral blood.

CDR3 sequence (DNA): TGTGCCAGCAGTGATAGTTACGGGGGGTTTAGCTCGTCCTACAATGAGCAGTTCTTC. This codes for CASSDSYGGFSSSYNEQFF. The chain links TRBV2 to TRBJ2-1; 7 bases are shared with TRBD2. V lost 3 bases, J lost 1 base, and 15 bases stayed unmatched. The CDR3 extends over 19 amino acids. The germline gives CDR1 SNHLY, CDR2 FYNNEI.